Shown below are 17 T cell receptor beta chains from a single sample sequenced in a study of T cells after yellow fever vaccination. TCRdb redid the calling of the 5' RACE reads with MiXCR, one entry per CDR3 protein. The sample has 300,000 to 350,000 distinct CDR3 sequences, 8.1% seen once. The input for sequencing was PBMCs, taken more than 35 days after the first yellow fever vaccination. These receptors all stem from a man aged 18-30 years who received the YFV17D yellow fever vaccine.

Note on this clonotype: It may be a read error: a sequence one base away is much more abundant. The chain is built from TRBV18 and TRBJ1-2; 9 bases line up with TRBD1. The V and J ends lost 0 bases and 4 bases, in that order; junction bases with no gene match: 0. Germline values: CDR1 KGHSH, CDR2 LQKENI. The CDR3 extends over 14 amino acids. This CDR3 is CASSPPTGGYGYTF. CDR3 nucleotides: TGTGCCAGCTCACCACCGACAGGGGGCTATGGCTACACCTTC.

The chain combines TRBV20-1 with TRBJ2-3; 13 positions agree with TRBD2. This CDR3 has 14 residues. Germline CDR1 is DFQATT and CDR2 is SNEGSKA (reference sequence). The CDR3 sequence: CRATSGGARDTQYF. The CDR3, as DNA: TGCAGGGCAACTAGCGGGGGGGCCCGGGATACGCAGTATTTT.

This clonotype came up a few times. This chain links TRBV5-8 with TRBJ2-3, with no clear D. The CDR3 totals 16 residues. Trimming removed 0 bases at V and 2 bases at J, with 13 bases between. Per germline, CDR1 SGHTS and CDR2 YDEGEE. CDR3 sequence (DNA): TGTGCCAGCAGCTTGGTAGGGTTCCTCCCCACAGATACGCAGTATTTT. Its protein is CASSLVGFLPTDTQYF.

The chain joins TRBV20-1 to TRBJ1-1; tentatively, D is TRBD1 (6 bases). Germline lookup yields CDR1 DFQATT and CDR2 SNEGSKA (reference sequence). CDR3 size: 13 residues. Trimming cost V 3 bases and J 0 bases, with 8 bases left between them. The CDR3 DNA reads as TGCAGTGCTAGTGGGGGGCTGAACACTGAAGCTTTCTTT. Translated, it gives CSASGGLNTEAFF.

The chain uses TRBV7-6 and TRBJ1-1, with D maybe TRBD1 (5 bases). Germline loops: CDR1 SGHVS, CDR2 FNYEAQ. CDR3 length: 15 residues. Trimming removed 5 bases from V and 3 bases from J, with 16 bases in between. The chain's CDR3 is CASSTRLGGDTEAFF. The CDR3 coding sequence is TGTGCCAGCAGCACGCGCCTGGGGGGAGACACTGAAGCTTTCTTT.

The chain is built from TRBV6-2 or TRBV6-3 and TRBJ2-7; D is ambiguous. Deletions cut 0 bases from V and 4 bases from J, with 10 bases between. Germline V CDR1 and CDR2: MNHEY, SVGEGT. The CDR3 has 14 residues. DNA for the CDR3: TGTGCCAGCAGTTACTCCCCCGAACAATACGAGCAGTACGTC. Protein: CASSYSPEQYEQYV.

This clonotype occurred a few times. The CDR3: CASSPRGPGGSETQYF. The CDR3, as DNA: TGTGCCAGCAGCCCCAGGGGTCCGGGGGGGTCTGAGACCCAGTACTTC. This chain uses TRBV12-3 or TRBV12-4 with TRBJ2-5, with 8 bases identical to TRBD2. The CDR3 length is 16 residues. V was pared by 6 bases and J by 5 bases, with 14 bases of the junction left unmatched.

The sample holds a few counts of this clonotype. The chain recombines TRBV5-1 with TRBJ2-5; 7 bases are shared with TRBD2. The CDR3 sequence is 15 residues long. V gave up 2 bases and J gave up 5 bases; unmatched junction bases: 9. The germline CDR1 and CDR2 sequences are SGHRS and YFSETQ. The CDR3 protein is CASSFQGGWKETQYF. The CDR3 DNA follows: TGCGCCAGCAGCTTCCAGGGAGGGTGGAAGGAGACCCAGTACTTC.

This clonotype was counted between two and nine times. V is TRBV20-1 and J is TRBJ2-1; TRBD2 agrees at 9 bases. CDR1 is DFQATT and CDR2 is SNEGSKA in the germline V gene (reference sequence). The CDR3 contains 17 residues. After removal of 5 bases from V and 4 bases from J, the junction contained 15 bases not matched to a gene. The DNA of the CDR3 is TGCAGTGCTTCACAAGCGTGGTCTAGCGGGGCATACAATGAGCAGTTCTTC. This gives the protein CSASQAWSSGAYNEQFF.

The gene calls are TRBV5-4 and TRBJ1-2; D call uncertain. Germline V gene data show CDR1 as SGHNT and CDR2 as YYREEE (reference sequence). The CDR3 has 13 amino acids. V was cut by 0 bases and J by 7 bases, with 10 bases left in between. The CDR3 DNA is TGTGCCAGCAGCTTGGCCATAAGTGGTGGCTACACCTTC. It is translated as CASSLAISGGYTF.

This clonotype showed up just a few times. This sequence joins TRBV20-1 and TRBJ2-5; possible D gene TRBD2, 5 bases. CDR1 is DFQATT and CDR2 is SNEGSKA in the germline V gene (reference sequence). The V and J ends lost 2 bases and 5 bases respectively, with 18 bases between them. The CDR3 extends over 15 amino acids. This CDR3 reads CSARLAGRPGETQYF. In DNA form, the CDR3 reads TGCAGTGCTAGACTGGCGGGCCGGCCGGGGGAGACCCAGTACTTC.

This clonotype was seen a handful of times. The genes are TRBV10-3 and TRBJ2-1; 9 bases agree with TRBD1. Germline V gene lookup returns CDR1 ENHRY and CDR2 SYGVKD. This CDR3 region has 13 residues. J was trimmed by 10 bases and V by 10 bases; bases with no gene match: 11. In DNA, the CDR3 is TGTGCCACTCTTGGGACAGGGAAAGTCGAGCAGTTCTTC. Translated: CATLGTGKVEQFF.

The CDR3 region has the DNA TGTGCCAGCAGTTTTACCCCGTTGGGGGATCAGCCCCAGCATTTT. Protein: CASSFTPLGDQPQHF. This chain links TRBV12-3 or TRBV12-4 with TRBJ1-5; TRBD1 is a possible D gene (5 bases). CDR3 size: 15 residues. V lost 3 bases and J lost 5, with 14 bases in between.

CDR3 sequence reads: CASTLAGEHYNEQFF. In nucleotides, the CDR3 is TGTGCCAGCACCCTAGCGGGGGAGCACTACAATGAGCAGTTCTTC. The J gene is TRBJ2-1, the V gene TRBV12-3 or TRBV12-4; the match to TRBD2 covers 10 bases. This CDR3 comprises 15 residues. V shed 7 bases, J shed 3 bases, and the junction held 6 bases outside the gene matches.

The rearrangement links TRBV5-4 to TRBJ2-3; D might be TRBD2 (5 bases). Per germline, CDR1 SGHNT and CDR2 YYREEE (reference sequence). V lost 6 bases and J lost 3, with 20 bases in between. The CDR3 is made up of 16 amino acids. This chain's CDR3 is CASTLRRATQTDTQYF. CDR3 coding DNA: TGTGCCAGCACCCTTAGGCGGGCTACTCAAACAGATACGCAGTATTTT.

This clonotype was found a few times. The rearrangement uses TRBV6-5 and TRBJ1-6; 7 nucleotides line up with TRBD1. CDR3 size: 14 residues. The germline V gene encodes CDR1 MNHEY and CDR2 SVGAGI. Losses at the gene ends were 2 bases for V and 10 bases for J; bases not matched to a gene: 5. CDR3 DNA: TGTGCCAGCAGTTACCCGGGACAGCAGTCACCCCTCCACTTT. This codes for CASSYPGQQSPLHF.

This clonotype has at least ten counts. The J gene is TRBJ1-5, the V gene TRBV29-1, with TRBD1 as a possible D gene (6 bases). The germline V gene encodes CDR1 SQVTM and CDR2 ANQGSEA. The V gene lost 7 bases and the J gene lost 2 bases, with 12 bases spanning the gap. The CDR3 runs to 13 residues. Written as DNA, the CDR3 is TGCAGCGCAACAGGGTCGGGCAATCAGCCCCAGCATTTT. It translates to CSATGSGNQPQHF.